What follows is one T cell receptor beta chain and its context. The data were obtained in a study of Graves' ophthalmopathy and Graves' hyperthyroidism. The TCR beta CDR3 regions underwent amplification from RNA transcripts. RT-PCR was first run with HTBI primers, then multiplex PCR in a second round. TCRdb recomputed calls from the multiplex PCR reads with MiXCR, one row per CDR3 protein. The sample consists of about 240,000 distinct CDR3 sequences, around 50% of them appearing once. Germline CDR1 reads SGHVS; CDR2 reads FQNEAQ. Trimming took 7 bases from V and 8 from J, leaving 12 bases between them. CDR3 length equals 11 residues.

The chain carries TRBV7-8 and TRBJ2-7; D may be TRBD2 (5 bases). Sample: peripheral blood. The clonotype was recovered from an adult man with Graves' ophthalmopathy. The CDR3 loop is CASTAEVQQYF. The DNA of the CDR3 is TGTGCCAGCACAGCGGAGGTTCAGCAGTACTTC.